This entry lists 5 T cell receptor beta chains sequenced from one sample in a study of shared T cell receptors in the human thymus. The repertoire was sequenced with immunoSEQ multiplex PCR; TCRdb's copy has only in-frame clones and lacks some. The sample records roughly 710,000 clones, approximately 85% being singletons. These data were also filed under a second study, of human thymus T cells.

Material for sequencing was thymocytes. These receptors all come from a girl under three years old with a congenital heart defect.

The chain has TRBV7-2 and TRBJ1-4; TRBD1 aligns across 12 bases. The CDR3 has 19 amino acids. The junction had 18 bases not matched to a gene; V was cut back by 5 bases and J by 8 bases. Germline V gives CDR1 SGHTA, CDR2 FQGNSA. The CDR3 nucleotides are TGTGCCAGCAGCAGAGGGACAGGGGGCGCCAGGAGGTTAAGCGAAAAACTGTTTTTT. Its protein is CASSRGTGGARRLSEKLFF.

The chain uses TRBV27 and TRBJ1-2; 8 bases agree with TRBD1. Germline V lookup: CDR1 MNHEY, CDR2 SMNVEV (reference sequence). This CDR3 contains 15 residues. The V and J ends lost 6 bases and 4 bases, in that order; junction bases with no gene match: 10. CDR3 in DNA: TGTGCCAGCAGGCCGAAACGACAGGGGCTCTATGGCTACACCTTC. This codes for CASRPKRQGLYGYTF.

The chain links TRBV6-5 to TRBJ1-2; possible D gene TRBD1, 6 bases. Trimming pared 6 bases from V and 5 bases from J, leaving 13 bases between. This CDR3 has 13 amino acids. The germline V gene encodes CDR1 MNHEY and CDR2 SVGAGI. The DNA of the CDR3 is TGTGCCAGCAGATCCTACACAGGGTATGGCTACACCTTC. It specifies CASRSYTGYGYTF.

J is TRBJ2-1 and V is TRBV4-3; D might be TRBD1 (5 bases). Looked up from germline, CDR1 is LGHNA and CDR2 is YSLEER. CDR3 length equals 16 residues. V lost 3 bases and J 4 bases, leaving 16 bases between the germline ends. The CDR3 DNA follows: TGCGCCAGCAGCCAGGGTGACACAGGTGAATACAATGAGCAGTTCTTC. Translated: CASSQGDTGEYNEQFF.

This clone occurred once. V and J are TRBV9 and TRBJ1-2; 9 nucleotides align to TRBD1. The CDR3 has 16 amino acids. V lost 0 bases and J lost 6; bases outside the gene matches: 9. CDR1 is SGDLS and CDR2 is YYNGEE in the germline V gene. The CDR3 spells CASSVGRKGQGHGYTF. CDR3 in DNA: TGTGCCAGCAGCGTAGGGAGGAAAGGACAGGGGCATGGCTACACCTTC.